This T cell receptor beta chain emerged from a study of Graves' ophthalmopathy and Graves' hyperthyroidism. Points from the study as a whole: Blood also held most thyroid clonotypes expanded above 0.001 frequency. The study's model predicted ophthalmopathy progression at about 71% sensitivity and 72% to 75% specificity.

This clonotype was counted ten times or more. Its antigen is currently unknown. Amplification from RNA transcripts yielded the TCR beta CDR3 regions. The authors performed first-round RT-PCR with HTBI primers and then a second-round multiplex PCR. TCRdb processed the multiplex PCR reads anew with MiXCR; each CDR3 protein has one entry. Here the sample spans about 620,000 distinct CDR3 sequences, about 20% being singletons. Specimen: peripheral blood. This TCR came from a woman in her late teens or twenties with stable Graves' hyperthyroidism. Some clones in this sample may be carry-over from other donors' samples.

The CDR3 coding sequence is TGTGCCAGCAGTTCCCGGCGGGGGGCTGAAGCTTTCTTT. Its protein is CASSSRRGAEAFF. The J gene is TRBJ1-1, the V gene TRBV12-3 or TRBV12-4, with TRBD1 as a possible D gene (5 bases). The V and J ends lost 4 bases and 6 bases respectively, with 12 bases between them. The CDR3 spans 13 residues.